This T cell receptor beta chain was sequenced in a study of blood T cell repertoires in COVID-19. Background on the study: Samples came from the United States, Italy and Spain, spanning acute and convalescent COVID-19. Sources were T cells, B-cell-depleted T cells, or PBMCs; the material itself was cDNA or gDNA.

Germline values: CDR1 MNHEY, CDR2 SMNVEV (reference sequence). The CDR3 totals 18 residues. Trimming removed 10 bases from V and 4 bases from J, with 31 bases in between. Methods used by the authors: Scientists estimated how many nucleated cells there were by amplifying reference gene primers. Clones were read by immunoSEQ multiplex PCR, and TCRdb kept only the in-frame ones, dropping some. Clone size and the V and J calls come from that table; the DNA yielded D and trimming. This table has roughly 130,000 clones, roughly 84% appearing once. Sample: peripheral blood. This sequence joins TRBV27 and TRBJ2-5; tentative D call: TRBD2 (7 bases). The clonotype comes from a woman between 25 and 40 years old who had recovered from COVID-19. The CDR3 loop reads CATRIIRGGRGGRETQYF. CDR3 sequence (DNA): TGTGCCACCAGGATCATAAGGGGGGGGCGCGGGGGAAGAGAGACCCAGTACTTC.